Reported below is one T cell receptor beta chain. The antigen remains undetermined. Gene names denote mouse genes. The missing CDR3 end, 4 residues past where the read stops, is filled in from the germline J gene. After isolation, RNA underwent reverse transcription to generate cDNA as the sequencing template. Using immunoSEQ multiplex PCR, the repertoire was profiled, and TCRdb retains in-frame clones only, with some absent. Observed in the sample are 200,000 to 300,000 clones, none of them singletons. This sample was taken from a study of CD8+ T cells in alopecia areata. Study-wide background: Grafted skin came from C3H/HeJ donors with spontaneous alopecia (about 6-13 months old) and was placed on approximately 7-11-week-old female C3H/HeJ mice.

Study-wide findings and caveats: Scalp lesions, especially in alopecia totalis/universalis, had higher clonality than normal scalp.

Cells pooled from cutaneous lymph nodes were sorted on CD4, CD8alpha, NKG2D, NKG2ACE and other markers. Germline CDR1 NSHNY, CDR2 SYGAGN. The CDR3 is made up of 14 amino acids. The receptor was derived from a C3H/HeJ mouse with alopecia areata. Mice of this strain are of MHC haplotype H2-k. This chain links TRBV13-1 with TRBJ2-5; 10 nucleotides align to TRBD1. The sequenced sample was CD4+ T cells sorted from a lymph node. The sequenced part of the CDR3 DNA is TGTGCCAGCAGTCTGGACAGGGGGGAAGAC. Its protein is CASSLDRGED. The full CDR3 protein is CASSLDRGEDTQYF.